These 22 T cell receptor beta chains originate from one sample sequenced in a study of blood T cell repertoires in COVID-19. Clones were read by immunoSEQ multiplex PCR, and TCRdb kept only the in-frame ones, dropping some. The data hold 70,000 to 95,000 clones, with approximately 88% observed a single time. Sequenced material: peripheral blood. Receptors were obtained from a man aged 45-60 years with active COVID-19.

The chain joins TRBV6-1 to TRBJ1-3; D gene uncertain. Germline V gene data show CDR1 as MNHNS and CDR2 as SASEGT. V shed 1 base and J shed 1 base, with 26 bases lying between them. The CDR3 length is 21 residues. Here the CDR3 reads CASSEGVMGSEPYGSGNTIYF. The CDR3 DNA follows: TGTGCCAGCAGTGAAGGGGTGATGGGGAGTGAACCGTACGGGTCTGGAAACACCATATATTTT.

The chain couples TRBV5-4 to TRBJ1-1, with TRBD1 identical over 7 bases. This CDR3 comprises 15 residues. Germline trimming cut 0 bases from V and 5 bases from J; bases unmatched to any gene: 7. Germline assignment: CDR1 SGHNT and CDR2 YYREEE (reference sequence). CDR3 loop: CASSLGGQGGTEAFF. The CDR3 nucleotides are TGTGCCAGCAGCTTGGGAGGCCAGGGGGGAACTGAAGCTTTCTTT.

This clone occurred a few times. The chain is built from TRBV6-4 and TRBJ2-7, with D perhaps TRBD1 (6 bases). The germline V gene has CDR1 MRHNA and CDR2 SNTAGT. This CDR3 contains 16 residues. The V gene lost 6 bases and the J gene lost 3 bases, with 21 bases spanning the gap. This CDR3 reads CASSVNRALGSYEQYF. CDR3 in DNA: TGTGCCAGCAGCGTTAACAGGGCCTTGGGGAGCTACGAGCAGTACTTC.

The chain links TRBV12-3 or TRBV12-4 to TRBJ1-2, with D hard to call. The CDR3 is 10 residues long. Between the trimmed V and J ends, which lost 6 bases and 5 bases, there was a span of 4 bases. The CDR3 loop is CASSGYGYTF. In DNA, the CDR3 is TGTGCCAGCAGCGGGTATGGCTACACCTTC.

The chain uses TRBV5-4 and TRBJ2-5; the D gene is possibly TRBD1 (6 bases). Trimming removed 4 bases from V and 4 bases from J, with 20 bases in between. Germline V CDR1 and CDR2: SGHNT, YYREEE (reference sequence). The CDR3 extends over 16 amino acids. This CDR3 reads CASSRTAGVGRETQYF. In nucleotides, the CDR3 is TGTGCCAGCAGCCGGACCGCAGGGGTAGGGAGAGAGACCCAGTACTTC.

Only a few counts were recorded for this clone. This CDR3 is CAISEDRGGNQPQHF. The CDR3 region has the DNA TGTGCCATCAGTGAGGACAGGGGCGGCAATCAGCCCCAGCATTTT. V usage is TRBV10-3 and J usage is TRBJ1-5; 8 positions agree with TRBD1. This CDR3 region has 15 residues. Looked up from germline, CDR1 is ENHRY and CDR2 is SYGVKD. V was clipped by 2 bases and J by 2 bases; unmatched bases: 2.

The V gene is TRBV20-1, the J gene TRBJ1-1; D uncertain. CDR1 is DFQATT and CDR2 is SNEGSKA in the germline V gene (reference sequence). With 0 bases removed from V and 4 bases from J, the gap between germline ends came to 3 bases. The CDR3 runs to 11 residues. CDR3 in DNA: TGCAGTGCTAGAGATCGCACTGAAGCTTTCTTT. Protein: CSARDRTEAFF.

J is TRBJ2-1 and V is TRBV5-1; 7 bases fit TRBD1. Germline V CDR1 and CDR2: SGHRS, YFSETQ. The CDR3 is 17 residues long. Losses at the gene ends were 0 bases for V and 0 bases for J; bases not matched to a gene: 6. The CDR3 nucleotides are TGCGCCAGCAGCTTGGCCCTACAGGGGATCTCCTACAATGAGCAGTTCTTC. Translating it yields CASSLALQGISYNEQFF.

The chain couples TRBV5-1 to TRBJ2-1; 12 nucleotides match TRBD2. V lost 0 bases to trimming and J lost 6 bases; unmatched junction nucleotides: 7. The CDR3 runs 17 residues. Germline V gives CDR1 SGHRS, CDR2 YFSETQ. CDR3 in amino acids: CASSLVASGGASNEQFF. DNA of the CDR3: TGCGCCAGCAGCTTGGTGGCTAGCGGGGGGGCCTCCAATGAGCAGTTCTTC.

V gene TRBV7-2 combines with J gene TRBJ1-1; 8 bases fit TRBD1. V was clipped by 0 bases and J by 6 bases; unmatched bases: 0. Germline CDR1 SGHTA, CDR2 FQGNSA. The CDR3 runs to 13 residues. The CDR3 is CASSLADRAEAFF. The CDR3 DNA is TGTGCCAGCAGCTTAGCGGACAGGGCTGAAGCTTTCTTT.

This chain's CDR3 is CATTGATAGSTEAFF. CDR3 DNA sequence: TGTGCCACGACAGGGGCGACTGCTGGTAGCACTGAAGCTTTCTTT. V usage is TRBV28 and J usage is TRBJ1-1; TRBD1 matches 8 bases. The V segment lost 10 bases and the J segment 4 bases; nucleotides outside the gene matches: 14. This CDR3 has 15 residues. Germline values: CDR1 MDHEN, CDR2 SYDVKM.

This CDR3 reads CASRRETGANVLTF. For the CDR3, the DNA is TGTGCCAGCAGGCGGGAAACAGGGGCCAACGTCCTGACTTTC. This chain joins TRBV5-4 and TRBJ2-6; D perhaps matches TRBD2 (6 bases). Trimming took 5 bases from V and 4 from J, leaving 10 bases between them. The CDR3 runs 14 residues. CDR1 and CDR2 (germline): SGHNT, YYREEE (reference sequence).

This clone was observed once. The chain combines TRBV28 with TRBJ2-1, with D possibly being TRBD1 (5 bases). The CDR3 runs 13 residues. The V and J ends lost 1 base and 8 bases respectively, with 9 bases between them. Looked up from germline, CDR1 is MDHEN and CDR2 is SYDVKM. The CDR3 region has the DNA TGTGCCAGCAGTTTATCCAGGGTCCATGAGCAGTTCTTC. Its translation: CASSLSRVHEQFF.

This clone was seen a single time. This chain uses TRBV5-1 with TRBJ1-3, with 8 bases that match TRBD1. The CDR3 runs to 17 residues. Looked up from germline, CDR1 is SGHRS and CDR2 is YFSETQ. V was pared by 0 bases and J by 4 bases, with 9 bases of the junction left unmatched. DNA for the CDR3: TGCGCCAGCAGCTTGGATGGGACAGGTATTGGAGGAAACACCATATATTTT. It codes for CASSLDGTGIGGNTIYF. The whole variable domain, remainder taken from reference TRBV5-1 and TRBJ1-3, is KAGVTQTPRYLIKTRGQQVTLSCSPISGHRSVSWYQQTPGQGLQFLFEYFSETQRNKGNFPGRFSGRQFSNSRSEMNVSTLELGDSALYLCASSLDGTGIGGNTIYFGEGSWLTVV.

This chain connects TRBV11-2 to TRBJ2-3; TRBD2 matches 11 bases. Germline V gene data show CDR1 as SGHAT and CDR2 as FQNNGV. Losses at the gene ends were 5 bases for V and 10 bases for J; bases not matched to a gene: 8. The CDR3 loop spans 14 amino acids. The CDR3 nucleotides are TGTGCCAGCAGCCCCCCACCGGGACTAGCGGCGCAGTATTTT. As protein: CASSPPPGLAAQYF.

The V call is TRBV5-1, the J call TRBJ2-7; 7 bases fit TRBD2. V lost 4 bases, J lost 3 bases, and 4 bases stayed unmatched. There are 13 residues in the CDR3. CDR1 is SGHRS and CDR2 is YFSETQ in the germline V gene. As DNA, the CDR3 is TGCGCCAGCAGCCCCGGGACTAACTACGAGCAGTACTTC. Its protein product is CASSPGTNYEQYF.

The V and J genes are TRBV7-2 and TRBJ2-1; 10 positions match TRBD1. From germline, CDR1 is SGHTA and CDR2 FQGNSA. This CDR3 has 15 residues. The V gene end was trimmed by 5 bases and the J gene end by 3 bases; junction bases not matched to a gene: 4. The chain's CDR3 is CASSLTGGLYNEQFF. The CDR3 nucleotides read TGTGCCAGCAGCCTGACAGGGGGCCTCTACAATGAGCAGTTCTTC.

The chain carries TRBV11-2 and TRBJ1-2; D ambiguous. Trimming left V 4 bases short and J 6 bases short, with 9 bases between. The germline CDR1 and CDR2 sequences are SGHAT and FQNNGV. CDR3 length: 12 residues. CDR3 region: CASSSTRDGYTF. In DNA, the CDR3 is TGTGCCAGCAGCTCGACCCGGGATGGCTACACCTTC.

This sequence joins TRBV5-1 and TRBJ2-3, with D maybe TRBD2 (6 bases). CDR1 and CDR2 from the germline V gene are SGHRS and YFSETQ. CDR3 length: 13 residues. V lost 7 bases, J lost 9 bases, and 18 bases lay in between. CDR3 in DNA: TGCGCCAGCGGAGTAGGAGCCGGGGGAACGCAGTATTTT. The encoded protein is CASGVGAGGTQYF.

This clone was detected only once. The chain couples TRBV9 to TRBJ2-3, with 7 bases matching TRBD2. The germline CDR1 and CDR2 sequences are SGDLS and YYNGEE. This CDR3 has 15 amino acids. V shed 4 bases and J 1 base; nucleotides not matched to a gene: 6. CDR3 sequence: CASSQRGVGTDTQYF. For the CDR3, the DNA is TGTGCCAGCAGCCAACGGGGGGTTGGCACAGATACGCAGTATTTT.

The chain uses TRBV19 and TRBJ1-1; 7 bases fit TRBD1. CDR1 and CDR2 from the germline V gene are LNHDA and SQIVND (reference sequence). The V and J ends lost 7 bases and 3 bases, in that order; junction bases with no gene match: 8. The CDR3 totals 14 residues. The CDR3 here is CASTIRGPDTEAFF. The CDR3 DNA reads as TGTGCCAGTACAATTAGGGGGCCAGACACTGAAGCTTTCTTT.

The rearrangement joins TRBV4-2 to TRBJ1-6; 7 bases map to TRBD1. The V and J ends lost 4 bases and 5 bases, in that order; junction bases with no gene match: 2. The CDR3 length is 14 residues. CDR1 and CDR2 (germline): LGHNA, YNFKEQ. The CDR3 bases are TGTGCCAGCAGCCTAGGACAGGATAATTCACCCCTCCACTTT. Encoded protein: CASSLGQDNSPLHF.